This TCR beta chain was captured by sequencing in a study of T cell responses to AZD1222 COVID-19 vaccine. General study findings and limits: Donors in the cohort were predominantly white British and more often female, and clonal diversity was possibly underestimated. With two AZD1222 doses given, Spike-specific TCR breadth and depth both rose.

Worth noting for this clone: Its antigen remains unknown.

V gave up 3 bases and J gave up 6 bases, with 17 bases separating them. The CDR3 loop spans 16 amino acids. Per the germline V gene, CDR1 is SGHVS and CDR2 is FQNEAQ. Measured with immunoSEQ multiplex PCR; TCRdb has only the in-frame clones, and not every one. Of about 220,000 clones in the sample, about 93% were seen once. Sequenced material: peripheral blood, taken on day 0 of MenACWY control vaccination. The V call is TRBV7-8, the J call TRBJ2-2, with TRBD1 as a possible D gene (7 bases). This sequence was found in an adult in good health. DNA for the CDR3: TGTGCCAGCAGCTTGGCGGGACAGACGAAGGCCGGGGAGCTGTTTTTT. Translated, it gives CASSLAGQTKAGELFF.